This TCR beta chain was captured in a study of cytomegalovirus exposure and HLA in healthy donors. About the study: One earlier analysis, a look at 180 million or so T cells, found roughly 110 million unique TCR beta sequences.

Healthy bone marrow donors supplied every sample. With 7 bases removed from V and 3 bases from J, the gap between germline ends came to 10 bases. Germline CDR1 reads MDHEN; CDR2 reads SYDVKM. CDR3 length equals 13 residues. PCR employed 60 Vbeta and 13 Jbeta primers. Libraries were prepared by immunoSEQ multiplex PCR; TCRdb keeps only in-frame clonotypes and omits some of them. The table lists 150,000 to 200,000 clones, about 79% of them singletons. The chain employs TRBV28 and TRBJ2-1; D ambiguous. Material: PBMCs. The clonotype comes from a girl aged 2 to 10 in good health and CMV-seropositive. This CDR3 reads CASTDRLYNEQFF. CDR3 in DNA: TGTGCCAGCACCGATAGACTCTACAATGAGCAGTTCTTC.